This T cell receptor beta chain was retrieved from a study of T-cell memory formation after mild COVID-19. Study results and caveats: Contracting clones, day 15 to 85, had balanced CD4/CD8, and later expanders favored CD4+. The study found contracting CD4+ clones mainly in CM and EM and contracting CD8+ clones in EMRA.

cDNA libraries for TCR alpha and TCR beta, carrying sample barcodes and UMIs, came from 5'RACE with constant-segment primers. TCRdb processed the 5' RACE reads anew with MiXCR; each CDR3 protein has one entry. The data hold about 450,000 distinct CDR3 sequences, with less than 25% observed a single time. There are 13 residues in the CDR3. Trimming cost V 4 bases and J 9 bases, with 13 bases left between them. From germline, CDR1 is LNHDA and CDR2 SQIVND (reference sequence). As concerns this clonotype: Its cognate antigen is unknown.

The sequencing input was PBMCs or a T cell subset sorted from them (not recorded which). This chain uses TRBV19 with TRBJ2-1; tentatively, D is TRBD1 (6 bases). This receptor was taken from an adult woman who had mild COVID-19 (a few samples of this study predate the infection). Cell type and time point are not known. For the CDR3, the DNA is TGTGCCAGTAGTACCTGGGGACATGGTGAGCAGTTCTTC. It encodes CASSTWGHGEQFF.